This T cell receptor (beta chain) emerged from a study of blood T cell repertoires in COVID-19. The overall study: Sample material is recorded as cDNA or gDNA derived from T cells, B-cell-depleted T cells, or PBMCs.

Recruits, aged about 18 to 95 years, lived in 25 or so US areas. Cohort assignment relied on participant-reported clinical history. There are 17 residues in the CDR3. V gave up 0 bases and J gave up 0 bases; unmatched junction bases: 6. The germline CDR1 and CDR2 sequences are SGHKS and YYEKEE (reference sequence). TCRdb keeps only in-frame clones here, not all; method: immunoSEQ multiplex PCR. Among some 200,000 clones listed, roughly 80% were seen once. Sequenced input: PBMCs or T cells enriched from blood (not recorded which). This TCR came from a woman aged 60 to 75 with acute COVID-19. The V gene is TRBV5-5, the J gene TRBJ2-1; 7 bases are shared with TRBD2. The DNA of the CDR3 is TGTGCCAGCAGCTTGGCTAGCGGCCCAAGCTCCTACAATGAGCAGTTCTTC. It encodes CASSLASGPSSYNEQFF.